The 8 T cell receptor beta chains given below trace back to one sample, sequenced in a study of spatial heterogeneity in lung cancer. Broader study findings: Expanded intratumoral alpha and beta TCR counts tracked tumor mutation counts.

Sample time point: sample taken at primary tumor resection. Their cognate antigens are unknown. TCRdb fed the 5' RACE reads into MiXCR, producing one record per CDR3 protein. This table has about 260 distinct CDR3 sequences, 43% appearing once. The sample consisted of lung tumor tissue, taken at surgery. All receptors derive from a male donor with early-stage non-small cell lung cancer.

With respect to this clonotype: Since it is a stray read in a library aimed at alpha chains, this beta chain has a size that is not meaningful. The V and J genes are TRBV5-1 and TRBJ2-1, with 9 bases lining up with TRBD1. The CDR3 has 15 residues. In germline, CDR1 is SGHRS, CDR2 YFSETQ. V shed 4 bases and J 8 bases; nucleotides not matched to a gene: 10. Written as DNA, the CDR3 is TGCGCCAGCAGCCTACAGGGGGCATCGTACGATGAGCAGTTCTTC. It translates to CASSLQGASYDEQFF.

In the case of this clonotype: This beta chain slipped into a library made for alpha chains as a stray read, so its size is not meaningful. The chain couples TRBV10-3 to TRBJ1-3; D unclear. V was clipped by 6 bases and J by 0 bases, with 12 bases between them. The length of the CDR3 is 15 residues. The germline CDR1 and CDR2 sequences are ENHRY and SYGVKD. CDR3 bases: TGTGCCATCAGCAGCCAACCAAGCTCTGGAAACACCATATATTTT. This encodes CAISSQPSSGNTIYF.

This clonotype came up once. This beta chain lies outside the target of a library built for alpha chains; its clone size means little. The chain recombines TRBV3-1 with TRBJ2-4, with 13 bases that match TRBD2. The CDR3 has 14 residues. Germline trimming cut 1 base from V and 11 bases from J; bases unmatched to any gene: 2. In germline, CDR1 is LGHDT, CDR2 YNNKEL (reference sequence). Here the CDR3 reads CASSQGTSGGLQYF. The CDR3 DNA is TGTGCCAGCAGCCAAGGGACTAGCGGGGGCCTTCAGTACTTC. Drawing the rest from reference TRBV3-1 and TRBJ2-4, the complete variable domain is DTAVSQTPKYLVTQMGNDKSIKCEQNLGHDTMYWYKQDSKKFLKIMFSYNNKELIINETVPNRFSPKSPDKAHLNLHINSLELGDSAVYFCASSQGTSGGLQYFGAGTRLSVL.

This clonotype was counted only a few times. This beta chain is an unintended read in a library built for alpha chains; its size means little. This rearrangement joins TRBV28 to TRBJ2-6; D not certain. Germline lookup yields CDR1 MDHEN and CDR2 SYDVKM. V was clipped by 8 bases and J by 5 bases, with 13 bases between them. There are 14 residues in the CDR3. CDR3 sequence (DNA): TGTGCCAGCTCCTACCCGGGTTGGGCCAACGTCCTGACTTTC. This codes for CASSYPGWANVLTF.

In this sample, this clonotype turned up a few times. Found in a library prepared for alpha chains, this beta chain is an off-target read, and its abundance has little meaning. The rearrangement uses TRBV2 and TRBJ2-2; D remains unclear. Deletions cut 4 bases from V and 6 bases from J, with 6 bases between. The CDR3 consists of 12 residues. Germline V gene lookup returns CDR1 SNHLY and CDR2 FYNNEI. In nucleotides, the CDR3 is TGTGCCAGCAGTGCTGGGTCCGGGGAGCTGTTTTTT. It codes for CASSAGSGELFF.

Concerning this clonotype: Since it is a stray read in a library aimed at alpha chains, this beta chain has a size that is not meaningful. V gene TRBV29-1 combines with J gene TRBJ2-2, with D unclear. This CDR3 region has 12 residues. V dropped 1 base and J dropped 6 bases, with 6 bases sitting between them. CDR1 and CDR2 from the germline V gene are SQVTM and ANQGSEA. This chain's CDR3 is CSVEGRAGELFF. As DNA, the CDR3 is TGCAGCGTTGAAGGGCGCGCCGGGGAGCTGTTTTTT.

Of note for this clonotype: This beta chain slipped into a library made for alpha chains as a stray read, so its size is not meaningful. The chain has TRBV5-1 and TRBJ1-6, with 7 bases that match TRBD1. Germline V gene data show CDR1 as SGHRS and CDR2 as YFSETQ. The CDR3 totals 14 residues. V trimming: 3 bases; J trimming: 7 bases; junction bases outside the gene matches: 4. The CDR3 region is CASSSGQTNSPLHF. In nucleotides, the CDR3 is TGCGCCAGCAGCTCGGGACAGACAAATTCACCCCTCCACTTT.

In regard to this clonotype: Since the library was made to target alpha chains, this beta chain is a stray read and its abundance is not meaningful. V and J are TRBV5-4 and TRBJ2-3; 8 positions match TRBD2. The J segment lost 2 bases and the V segment lost 0 bases, leaving 5 bases of the junction unmatched. This CDR3 comprises 16 residues. CDR1 is SGHNT and CDR2 is YYREEE in the germline V gene (reference sequence). CDR3 residues: CASSLDPRGATDTQYF. In DNA form, the CDR3 reads TGTGCCAGCAGCTTGGATCCGCGGGGGGCCACAGATACGCAGTATTTT.